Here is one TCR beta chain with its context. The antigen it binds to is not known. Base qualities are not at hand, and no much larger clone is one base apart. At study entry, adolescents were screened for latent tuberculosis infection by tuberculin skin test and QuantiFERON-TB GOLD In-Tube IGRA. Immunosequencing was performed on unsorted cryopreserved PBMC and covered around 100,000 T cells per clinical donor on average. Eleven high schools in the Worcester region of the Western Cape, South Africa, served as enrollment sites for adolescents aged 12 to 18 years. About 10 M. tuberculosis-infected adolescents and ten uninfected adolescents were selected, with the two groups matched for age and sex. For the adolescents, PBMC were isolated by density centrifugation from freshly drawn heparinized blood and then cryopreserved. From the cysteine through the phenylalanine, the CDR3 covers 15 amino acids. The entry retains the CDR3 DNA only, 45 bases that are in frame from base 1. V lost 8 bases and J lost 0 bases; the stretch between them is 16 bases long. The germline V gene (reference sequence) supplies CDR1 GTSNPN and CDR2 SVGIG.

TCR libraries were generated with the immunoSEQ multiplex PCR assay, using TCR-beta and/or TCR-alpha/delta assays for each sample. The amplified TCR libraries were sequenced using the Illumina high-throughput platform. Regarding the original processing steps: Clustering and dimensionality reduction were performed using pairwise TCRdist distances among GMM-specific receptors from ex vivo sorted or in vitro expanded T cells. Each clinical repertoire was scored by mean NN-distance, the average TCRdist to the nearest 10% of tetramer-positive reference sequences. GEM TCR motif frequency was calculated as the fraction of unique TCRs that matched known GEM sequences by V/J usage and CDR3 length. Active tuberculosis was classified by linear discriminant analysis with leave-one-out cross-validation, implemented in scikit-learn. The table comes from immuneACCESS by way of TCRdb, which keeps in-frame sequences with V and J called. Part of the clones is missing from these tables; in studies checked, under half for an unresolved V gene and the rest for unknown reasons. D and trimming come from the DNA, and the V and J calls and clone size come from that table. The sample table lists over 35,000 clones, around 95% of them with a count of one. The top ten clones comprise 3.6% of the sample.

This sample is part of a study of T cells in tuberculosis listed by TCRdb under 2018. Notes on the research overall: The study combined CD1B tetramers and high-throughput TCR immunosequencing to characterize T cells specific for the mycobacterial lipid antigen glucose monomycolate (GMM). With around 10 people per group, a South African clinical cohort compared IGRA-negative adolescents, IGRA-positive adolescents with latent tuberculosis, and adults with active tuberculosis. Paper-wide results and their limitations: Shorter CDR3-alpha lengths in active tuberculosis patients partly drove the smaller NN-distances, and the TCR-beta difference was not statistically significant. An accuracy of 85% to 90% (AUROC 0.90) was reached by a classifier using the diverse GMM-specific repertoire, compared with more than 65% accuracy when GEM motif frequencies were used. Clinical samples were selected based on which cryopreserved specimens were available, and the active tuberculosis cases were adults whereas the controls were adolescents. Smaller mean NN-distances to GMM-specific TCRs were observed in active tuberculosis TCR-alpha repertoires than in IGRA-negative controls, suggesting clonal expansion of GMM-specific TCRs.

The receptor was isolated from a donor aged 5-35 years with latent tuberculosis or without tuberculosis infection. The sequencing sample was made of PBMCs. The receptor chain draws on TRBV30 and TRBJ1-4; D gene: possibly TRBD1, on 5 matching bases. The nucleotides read TGTGCCACACCGCAGGGCACCGCAACTAATGAAAAACTGTTTTTT. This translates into CATPQGTATNEKLFF.